This TCR beta chain is drawn from a study of CD8 T cells in ankylosing spondylitis. From the 5' RACE reads, TCRdb called clonotypes with MiXCR, one entry per CDR3 protein. The sample yields 180,000 or so distinct CDR3 sequences, 11% seen once. The CDR3 extends over 17 amino acids. The V segment lost 0 bases and the J segment 2 bases; nucleotides outside the gene matches: 6. In germline, CDR1 is MGHRA, CDR2 YSYEKL. Study-wide findings and caveats: Disease-linked clones bore a CD8+ phenotype and were relatively rare in peripheral blood. Reportedly, matched ankylosing spondylitis synovial fluid was significantly enriched for disease-linked clones.

This clonotype was counted at least ten times. Its antigen is not identified. What was sequenced was blood, either unsorted or a sorted T cell fraction (not recorded which). The chain joins TRBV4-1 to TRBJ2-1; 8 nucleotides agree with TRBD2. The TCR was taken from a male donor with ankylosing spondylitis or in good health (not recorded which). The CDR3 protein is CASSQDEGTRAYNEQFF. Written as DNA, the CDR3 is TGCGCCAGCAGCCAAGATGAGGGGACTAGGGCCTACAATGAGCAGTTCTTC.